This T cell receptor (beta chain) appears in the sequencing data of a study of blood T cells in healthy people across ages. Overall study results and limits: Observed TCR beta diversity per million T cells went down as age went up. This fall followed a roughly linear course with age.

This clonotype was counted between two and nine times. Its antigen is unknown. Caucasian individuals from Russia who were healthy and aged about 6 to 95 acted as donors. The total RNA that was extracted per sample amounted to at least 5 micrograms. For the second PCR, which ran for roughly 7 to 11 cycles, a sample-barcoded 5' primer and a J-beta primer mix were used. TCRdb reprocessed the 5' RACE reads via MiXCR and lists one record per CDR3 protein. The table includes hundreds of thousands of distinct CDR3 sequences, less than 60% detected once. The CDR3 is 14 residues long. V lost 10 bases to trimming and J lost 11 bases; unmatched junction nucleotides: 12. Germline V gene sequence: CDR1 ENHRY, CDR2 SYGVKD.

The genes are TRBV10-3 and TRBJ2-5; 14 nucleotides agree with TRBD2. The receptor was isolated from a man aged 80 or over in good health. The sample taken for sequencing was blood. The DNA for the CDR3 is TGTGCCACCCGGGGACTAGCGGGAGAGGATGAGCAGTACTTC. This translates into CATRGLAGEDEQYF.